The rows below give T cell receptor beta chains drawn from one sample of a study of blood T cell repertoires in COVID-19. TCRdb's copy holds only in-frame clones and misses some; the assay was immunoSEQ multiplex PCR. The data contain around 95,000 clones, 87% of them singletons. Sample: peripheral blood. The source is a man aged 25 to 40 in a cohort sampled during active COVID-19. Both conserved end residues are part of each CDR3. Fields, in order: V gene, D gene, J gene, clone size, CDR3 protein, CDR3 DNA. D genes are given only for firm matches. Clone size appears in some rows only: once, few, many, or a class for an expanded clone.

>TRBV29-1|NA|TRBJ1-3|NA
CSVALGANSGNTIYF
TGCAGCGTCGCGCTGGGGGCAAACTCTGGAAACACCATATATTTT
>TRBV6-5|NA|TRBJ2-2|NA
CASSYSPYLEAGELFF
TGTGCCAGCAGTTACTCGCCTTATTTGGAGGCCGGGGAGCTGTTTTTT
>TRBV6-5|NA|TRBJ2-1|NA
CASSEPGGNNEQFF
TGTGCCAGCAGCGAGCCAGGGGGGAACAATGAGCAGTTCTTC
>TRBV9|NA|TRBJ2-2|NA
CASSVDGGTFTGELFF
TGTGCCAGCAGCGTAGATGGGGGGACCTTCACCGGGGAGCTGTTTTTT
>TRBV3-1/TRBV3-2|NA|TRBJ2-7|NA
CASSQQGSHEQYF
TGTGCCAGCAGCCAGCAGGGTTCCCACGAGCAGTACTTC
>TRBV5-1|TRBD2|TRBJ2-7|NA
CASSATGTTYEQYF
TGCGCCAGCAGCGCCACCGGGACTACCTACGAGCAGTACTTC
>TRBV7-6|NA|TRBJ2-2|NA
CASSSLSGDTGELFF
TGTGCCAGCAGTTCATTAAGTGGAGACACCGGGGAGCTGTTTTTT
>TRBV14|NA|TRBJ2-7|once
CASSRPGRGTYEQYF
TGTGCCAGCAGCCGGCCGGGCAGGGGCACCTACGAGCAGTACTTC
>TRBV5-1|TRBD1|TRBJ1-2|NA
CASSLGGQGNYGYTF
TGCGCCAGCAGCTTGGGGGGACAGGGAAACTATGGCTACACCTTC
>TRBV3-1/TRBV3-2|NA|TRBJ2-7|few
CASSQARQGGYEQYF
TGTGCCAGCAGCCAAGCGAGGCAGGGAGGATACGAGCAGTACTTC
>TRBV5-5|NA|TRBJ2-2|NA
CASSLAPSFPGELFF
TGTGCCAGCAGCTTGGCCCCTTCCTTCCCCGGGGAGCTGTTTTTT
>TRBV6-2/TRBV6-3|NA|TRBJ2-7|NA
CASNPDRGIGDEQYF
TGTGCCAGCAACCCCGATCGGGGAATCGGGGACGAGCAGTACTTC
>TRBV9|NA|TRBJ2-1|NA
CASSVSGTGSSANEQFF
TGTGCCAGCAGCGTATCAGGTACGGGTAGTAGCGCTAATGAGCAGTTCTTC
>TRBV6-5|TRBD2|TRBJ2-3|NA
CASRRSGGGTDTQYF
TGTGCCAGCAGGCGCTCGGGGGGAGGCACAGATACGCAGTATTTT
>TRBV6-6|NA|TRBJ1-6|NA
CASTPTVLNSPLHF
TGTGCCAGCACCCCGACAGTCCTTAATTCACCCCTCCACTTT
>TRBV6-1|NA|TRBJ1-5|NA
CASSEAGERLGGNQPQHF
TGTGCCAGCAGTGAAGCGGGTGAAAGACTAGGCGGCAATCAGCCCCAGCATTTT
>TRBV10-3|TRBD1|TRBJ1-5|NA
CAISGTGGNQPQHF
TGTGCCATCAGTGGTACAGGGGGCAATCAGCCCCAGCATTTT
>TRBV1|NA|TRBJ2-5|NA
CTSSPPATENRTSGRETQYF
TGCACCAGCAGCCCCCCAGCAACGGAGAATAGGACTAGCGGGCGGGAGACCCAGTACTTC
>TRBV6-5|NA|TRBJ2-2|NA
CASGQGAGELFF
TGTGCCAGCGGGCAGGGTGCCGGGGAGCTGTTTTTT
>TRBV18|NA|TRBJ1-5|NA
CASSLEDSNQPQHF
TGTGCCAGCTCATTAGAAGATAGCAATCAGCCCCAGCATTTT
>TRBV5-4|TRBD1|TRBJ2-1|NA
CASSLVGTGDYNEQFF
TGTGCCAGCAGCTTGGTGGGGACAGGGGACTACAATGAGCAGTTCTTC
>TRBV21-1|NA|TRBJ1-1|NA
CASRKQEMNTEAFF
TGTGCCAGCAGAAAACAGGAAATGAACACTGAAGCTTTCTTT
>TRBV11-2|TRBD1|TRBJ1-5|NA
CANALDREEVHSNQPQHF
TGTGCCAACGCACTCGACAGGGAGGAGGTCCATAGCAATCAGCCCCAGCATTTT
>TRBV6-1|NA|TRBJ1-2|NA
CASSEQQGGYGYTF
TGTGCCAGCAGTGAGCAACAGGGAGGGTATGGCTACACCTTC
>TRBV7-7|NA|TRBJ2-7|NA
CASSLSTVSYEQYF
TGTGCCAGCAGCTTATCTACAGTTTCCTACGAGCAGTACTTC
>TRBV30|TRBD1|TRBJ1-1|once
CAWAGTGGTTEAFF
TGTGCCTGGGCCGGGACAGGGGGAACAACTGAAGCTTTCTTT
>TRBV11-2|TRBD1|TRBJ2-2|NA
CASSLEWRQGGTGELFF
TGTGCCAGCAGCTTAGAGTGGAGACAGGGGGGCACCGGGGAGCTGTTTTTT
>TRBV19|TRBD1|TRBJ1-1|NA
CASSDRGNTEAFF
TGTGCCAGTAGCGACAGGGGGAACACTGAAGCTTTCTTT
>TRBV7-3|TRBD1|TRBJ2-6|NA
CASSSGQSGANVLTF
TGTGCCAGCAGCTCGGGACAGTCTGGGGCCAACGTCCTGACTTTC
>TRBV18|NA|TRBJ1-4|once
CASSPPGQFNEKLFF
TGTGCCAGCTCACCACCGGGGCAGTTTAATGAAAAACTGTTTTTT
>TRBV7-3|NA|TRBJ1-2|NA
CASRYPQDRHGYTF
TGTGCCAGCAGGTATCCCCAGGACAGACATGGCTACACCTTC
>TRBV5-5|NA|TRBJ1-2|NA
CASSLSAQGNYGYTF
TGTGCCAGCAGCCTATCAGCCCAGGGGAACTATGGCTACACCTTC
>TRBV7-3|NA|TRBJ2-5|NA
CASSLSVRVAWMRGRAETQYF
TGTGCCAGCAGCTTATCGGTGCGGGTCGCGTGGATGAGGGGGAGGGCAGAGACCCAGTACTTC
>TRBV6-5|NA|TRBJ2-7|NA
CASSYGPVGYEQYF
TGTGCCAGCAGTTACGGTCCAGTTGGTTACGAGCAGTACTTC
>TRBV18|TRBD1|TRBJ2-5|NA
CASSPLDRGRETQYF
TGTGCCAGCTCACCACTGGACAGGGGGCGAGAGACCCAGTACTTC
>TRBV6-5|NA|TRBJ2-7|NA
CASSGDSYEQYF
TGTGCCAGCTCCGGAGACTCCTACGAGCAGTACTTC
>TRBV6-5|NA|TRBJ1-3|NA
CASRDWRSSGNTIYF
TGTGCCAGCAGGGACTGGAGGAGCTCTGGAAACACCATATATTTT
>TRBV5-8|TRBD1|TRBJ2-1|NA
CASSFRTGFNEQFF
TGTGCCAGCAGCTTTAGGACAGGGTTTAATGAGCAGTTCTTC
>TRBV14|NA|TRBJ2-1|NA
CASSQVSGEAGTPLNNEQFF
TGTGCCAGCAGCCAAGTATCGGGGGAGGCTGGGACTCCCTTAAACAATGAGCAGTTCTTC
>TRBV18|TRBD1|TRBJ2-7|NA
CASSPGTGGGEQYF
TGTGCCAGCTCACCTGGGACAGGGGGTGGCGAGCAGTACTTC
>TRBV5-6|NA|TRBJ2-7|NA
CASSWAVGDEQYF
TGTGCCAGCAGCTGGGCAGTGGGCGACGAGCAGTACTTC
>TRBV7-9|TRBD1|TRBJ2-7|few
CASSNTGAYEQYF
TGTGCCAGCAGCAACACAGGGGCCTACGAGCAGTACTTC
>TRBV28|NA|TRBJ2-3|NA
CASKRITLTDTQYF
TGTGCCAGCAAGAGGATAACCCTCACAGATACGCAGTATTTT
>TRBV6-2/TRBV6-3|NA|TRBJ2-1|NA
CASSYDGTSNEQFF
TGTGCCAGCAGTTACGATGGAACTAGCAATGAGCAGTTCTTC
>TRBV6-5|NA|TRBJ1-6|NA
CASSSRELGNSPLHF
TGTGCCAGCAGTTCACGGGAGCTAGGGAATTCACCCCTCCACTTT
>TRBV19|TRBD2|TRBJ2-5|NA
CASSIGGGARETQYF
TGTGCCAGTAGTATTGGCGGGGGGGCCCGAGAGACCCAGTACTTC
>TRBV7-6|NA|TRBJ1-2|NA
CASSSGAAAYYGYTF
TGTGCCAGCAGCTCTGGGGCGGCGGCATACTATGGCTACACCTTC
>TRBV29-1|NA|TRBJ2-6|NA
CSVGCPVLVEGANVLTF
TGCAGCGTTGGGTGCCCGGTGCTGGTAGAGGGGGCCAACGTCCTGACTTTC
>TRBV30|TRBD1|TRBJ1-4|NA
CAWRTGTTNEKLFF
TGTGCCTGGAGGACAGGGACAACTAATGAAAAACTGTTTTTT
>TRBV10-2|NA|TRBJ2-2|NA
CASSESRTGELFF
TGCGCCAGCAGTGAATCGAGGACCGGGGAGCTGTTTTTT
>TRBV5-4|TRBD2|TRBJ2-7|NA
CASSLFSRWGGYEQYF
TGTGCCAGCAGCTTGTTTTCGCGGTGGGGGGGGTACGAGCAGTACTTC
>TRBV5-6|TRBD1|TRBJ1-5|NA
CASSNDRGNQPQHF
TGTGCCAGCAGTAATGACAGGGGCAATCAGCCCCAGCATTTT
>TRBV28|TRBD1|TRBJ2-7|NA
CASSLPGTGGDEQYF
TGTGCCAGCAGTTTACCGGGGACAGGGGGGGACGAGCAGTACTTC
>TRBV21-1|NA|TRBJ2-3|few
CASSSTSRPGGTDTQYF
TGTGCCAGCAGCAGCACCTCACGGCCCGGGGGCACAGATACGCAGTATTTT
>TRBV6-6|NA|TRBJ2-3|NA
CASSYSVGPNTQYF
TGTGCCAGCAGTTACTCTGTGGGCCCAAATACGCAGTATTTT